The text below deals with one TCR beta chain. Some clones are missing from TCRdb's copy, which holds only in-frame ones; the method was immunoSEQ multiplex PCR. The repertoire holds about 25,000 clones, roughly 95% seen once, with 9.4% in the top ten. The data stem from a study of T cells in tuberculosis. At study entry, adolescents had tuberculin skin tests and IGRA screening. The V and J ends lost 7 bases and 0 bases respectively, with 10 bases between them. This CDR3 spans 14 amino acids. Germline V gene lookup returns CDR1 MNHNS and CDR2 SASEGT. V is TRBV6-1 and J is TRBJ1-5; D remains ambiguous. This TCR came from a donor between 10 and 35 years old with latent tuberculosis or without tuberculosis infection. The source material was PBMCs. CDR3 sequence (DNA): TGTGCCAGCATACAGAGCTATAGCAATCAGCCCCAGCATTTT. It yields the protein CASIQSYSNQPQHF.